Described below is a single T cell receptor beta chain sequence and its context. The CDR3 spans 13 residues. From germline, CDR1 is SGHNT and CDR2 YYREEE (reference sequence). V shed 4 bases and J shed 10 bases, with 17 bases lying between them. The sample comes from a study of technical replicates of blood from a handful of donors. Libraries were prepared by immunoSEQ multiplex PCR; TCRdb keeps only in-frame clonotypes and omits some of them. The sample holds some 66,000 clones; roughly 88% are singletons and the top ten take 4.6%. The sample consisted of PBMCs. The sequence derives from a human donor in good health. Some clones in this sample may be carry-over from other donors' samples. The V call is TRBV5-4, the J call TRBJ1-1, with D possibly matching TRBD1 (5 bases). CDR3 in amino acids: CASSVGQSGGAFF. In DNA form, the CDR3 reads TGTGCCAGCAGCGTAGGACAATCCGGGGGAGCTTTCTTT.